These 19 T cell receptor beta chains originate from one sample sequenced in a study of lymphopenia after photon versus proton radiotherapy. Clones were sequenced by immunoSEQ multiplex PCR, and TCRdb holds only the in-frame ones, with some missing. This sample has 20,000 to 25,000 clones, with around 89% found just once. This sample comprised peripheral blood, obtained from a patient treated with proton-based radiotherapy. These receptors were obtained from a man aged 80 or over with esophageal cancer.

CDR3 in amino acids: CASSEYSREGATDTQYF. DNA of the CDR3: TGTGCCAGCAGTGAATATTCCAGGGAGGGGGCCACAGATACGCAGTATTTT. V usage is TRBV25-1 and J usage is TRBJ2-3; D possibly matches TRBD1 or TRBD2 (7 bases each). Per germline, CDR1 MGHDK and CDR2 SYGVNS. Trimming took off 0 bases at V and 2 bases at J, with 15 bases between the two ends. This CDR3 spans 17 amino acids.

The V and J genes are TRBV10-3 and TRBJ2-3, with 13 nucleotides matching TRBD2. The CDR3 consists of 15 residues. J gave up 10 bases and V 4 bases, and 8 bases lay outside the gene matches. CDR1 and CDR2 (germline): ENHRY, SYGVKD. CDR3 nucleotide sequence: TGTGCCATCAGTGGGGGACTAGCGGGGCCGGAGGCGCAGTATTTT. Its protein is CAISGGLAGPEAQYF.

The chain links TRBV7-2 to TRBJ2-7; 8 bases are a match to TRBD2. The V gene's germline CDR1 is SGHTA and CDR2 FQGNSA. With 1 base clipped from V and 7 bases from J, the junction kept 9 bases outside the gene matches. This CDR3 contains 15 residues. The CDR3, as DNA: TGTGCCAGCAGCTTAGGCCCAGCGGGAGCGTGGGAGCAGTACTTC. This codes for CASSLGPAGAWEQYF.

This rearrangement joins TRBV7-9 to TRBJ2-5; TRBD2 is a possible D gene (6 bases). Germline CDR1 and CDR2: SEHNR and FQNEAQ (reference sequence). The CDR3 loop spans 15 amino acids. Between the trimmed V and J ends, which lost 5 bases and 0 bases, there was a span of 13 bases. The CDR3 DNA is TGTGCCAGCAGCCTACTCCCGGGAGACCAAGAGACCCAGTACTTC. This gives the protein CASSLLPGDQETQYF.

The rearrangement uses TRBV10-1 and TRBJ1-2, with D uncertain. Trimming left V 10 bases short and J 4 bases short, with 13 bases between. The CDR3 spans 12 residues. Germline loops: CDR1 WNHNN, CDR2 SYGVQD (reference sequence). This CDR3 reads CATLHAVYGYTF. For the CDR3, the DNA is TGCGCCACCCTGCATGCAGTCTATGGCTACACCTTC.

The rearrangement joins TRBV5-4 to TRBJ1-4, with a possible D match to TRBD1 (5 bases). The CDR3 contains 14 residues. CDR1 and CDR2 from the germline V gene are SGHNT and YYREEE (reference sequence). V was shortened by 5 bases and J by 4 bases, with 12 bases between the two germline ends. For the CDR3, the DNA is TGTGCCAGCAGTTTTGACAGCAATAATGAAAAACTGTTTTTT. Translation: CASSFDSNNEKLFF.

The genes are TRBV5-1 and TRBJ1-6; 8 bases agree with TRBD1. The ends lost 2 bases at V and 7 bases at J; junction bases unmatched: 5. The germline CDR1 and CDR2 sequences are SGHRS and YFSETQ. CDR3 length: 15 residues. The CDR3 region has the DNA TGCGCCAGCAGCTTAGGAACAGGGGGGAATTCACCCCTCCACTTT. It specifies CASSLGTGGNSPLHF.

This rearrangement joins TRBV5-1 to TRBJ2-1, with D possibly being TRBD2 (6 bases). Trimming stripped 4 bases from V and 3 bases from J, with 11 bases between. The CDR3 length is 14 residues. Germline V CDR1 and CDR2: SGHRS, YFSETQ. The CDR3 nucleotides read TGCGCCAGCAGCCCTGGAGGGGTCTACAATGAGCAGTTCTTC. It yields the protein CASSPGGVYNEQFF.

The CDR3 DNA is TGTGCCAGCAGCTTATCTAGGACTTCAGATACGCAGTATTTT. Its protein is CASSLSRTSDTQYF. The chain links TRBV11-3 to TRBJ2-3; maybe TRBD2 (5 bases). CDR3 size: 14 residues. V was pared by 2 bases and J by 4 bases, with 10 bases between. CDR1 is SGHNT and CDR2 is YENEEA in the germline V gene.

V and J are TRBV19 and TRBJ2-5; possible D gene TRBD1, 5 bases. The J call is uncertain, as TRBJ2-7 better fits the DNA end. This CDR3 comprises 15 residues. Germline CDR1 and CDR2: LNHDA and SQIVND (reference sequence). The CDR3 bases are TGTGCCAGTAGTACCCAGGGAAGCCGATTCTACGAGCAGTACTTC. Protein product: CASSTQGSRFYEQYF.

The V call is TRBV28, the J call TRBJ2-1; TRBD2 matches 7 bases. With 5 bases clipped from V and 10 bases from J, the junction kept 17 bases outside the gene matches. This CDR3 region has 16 residues. Per the germline V gene, CDR1 is MDHEN and CDR2 is SYDVKM. CDR3 in amino acids: CASSPSTPGGEGEQFF. CDR3 DNA sequence: TGTGCCAGCAGTCCCTCGACTCCGGGAGGAGAGGGGGAGCAGTTCTTC.

The chain couples TRBV29-1 to TRBJ2-2; possibly TRBD2 for D (6 bases). The CDR3 length is 13 residues. V dropped 2 bases and J dropped 4 bases, with 8 bases sitting between them. CDR1 is SQVTM, CDR2 ANQGSEA, per germline. CDR3 sequence (DNA): TGCAGCGTTGAACTCGGGAGCACCGGGGAGCTGTTTTTT. Translated, it gives CSVELGSTGELFF.

This clone was picked up a small number of times. The chain carries TRBV19 and TRBJ2-7; 7 nucleotides agree with TRBD2. CDR1 LNHDA and CDR2 SQIVND come from the germline V gene (reference sequence). V lost 1 base and J lost 2; bases outside the gene matches: 5. The CDR3 covers 15 residues. The CDR3, as DNA: TGTGCCAGTAGTATAGTGGCGGGAGTCCCCTACGAGCAGTACTTC. Translated: CASSIVAGVPYEQYF.

This chain joins TRBV7-8 and TRBJ2-7, with a tentative D call TRBD1 (6 bases). CDR1 is SGHVS and CDR2 is FQNEAQ in the germline V gene. Trimming stripped 4 bases from V and 4 bases from J, with 14 bases between. The CDR3 has 14 residues. The CDR3 loop reads CASSWTALGYEQYF. The CDR3 DNA is TGTGCCAGCAGCTGGACAGCACTCGGTTACGAGCAGTACTTC.

This sequence joins TRBV5-1 and TRBJ2-7; tentative D call: TRBD1 (5 bases). V dropped 0 bases and J dropped 6 bases, with 16 bases sitting between them. The length of the CDR3 is 15 residues. CDR1 SGHRS and CDR2 YFSETQ come from the germline V gene. The CDR3 is CASSLGAGSTFEQYF. The CDR3 nucleotides are TGCGCCAGCAGCTTGGGAGCAGGGTCGACCTTCGAGCAGTACTTC.

The J gene is TRBJ1-2, the V gene TRBV7-2; D is unresolved. Germline V gene sequence: CDR1 SGHTA, CDR2 FQGNSA. The CDR3 spans 14 residues. Trimming cost V 2 bases and J 4 bases, with 11 bases left between them. The DNA for the CDR3 is TGTGCCAGCAGCTTAAGTTCAGCAGCCTATGGCTACACCTTC. Its protein product is CASSLSSAAYGYTF.

This clone was observed once. The chain couples TRBV7-9 to TRBJ2-5; D gene unclear. The germline CDR1 and CDR2 sequences are SEHNR and FQNEAQ (reference sequence). The CDR3 has 13 amino acids. V was cut by 4 bases and J by 5 bases, with 11 bases left in between. CDR3 protein: CASSSSWAETQYF. As DNA, the CDR3 is TGTGCCAGCAGCTCATCCTGGGCGGAGACCCAGTACTTC.

The chain links TRBV5-1 to TRBJ2-2, with 7 positions matching TRBD1. Germline CDR1 is SGHRS and CDR2 is YFSETQ. The CDR3 sequence is 16 residues long. The V gene end was trimmed by 2 bases and the J gene end by 0 bases; junction bases not matched to a gene: 4. Here the CDR3 reads CASSFGDSPNTGELFF. CDR3 nucleotides: TGCGCCAGCAGCTTTGGGGACAGCCCGAACACCGGGGAGCTGTTTTTT.

This rearrangement joins TRBV2 to TRBJ1-1; D might be TRBD1 (6 bases). The V end was cut by 6 bases, the J end by 3 bases, with 17 bases between. The CDR3 spans 15 residues. CDR1 is SNHLY and CDR2 is FYNNEI in the germline V gene. CDR3 sequence (DNA): TGTGCCAGCAGGAAGGACAGCGGAGGGGACACTGAAGCTTTCTTT. It specifies CASRKDSGGDTEAFF.